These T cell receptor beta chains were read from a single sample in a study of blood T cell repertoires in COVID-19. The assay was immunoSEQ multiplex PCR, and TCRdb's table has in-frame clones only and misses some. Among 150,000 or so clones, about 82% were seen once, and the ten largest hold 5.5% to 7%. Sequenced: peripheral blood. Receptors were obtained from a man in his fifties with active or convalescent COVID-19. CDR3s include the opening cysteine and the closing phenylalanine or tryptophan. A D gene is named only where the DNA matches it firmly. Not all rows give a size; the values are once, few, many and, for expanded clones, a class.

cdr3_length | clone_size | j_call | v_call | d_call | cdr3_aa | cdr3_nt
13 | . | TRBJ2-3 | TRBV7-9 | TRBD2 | CASNQRGVYTQYF | TGTGCCAGCAACCAGCGGGGGGTGTATACGCAGTATTTT
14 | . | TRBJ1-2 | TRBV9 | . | CASSQGHPDYGYTF | TGTGCCAGCAGCCAGGGACATCCGGACTATGGCTACACCTTC
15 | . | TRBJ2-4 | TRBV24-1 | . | CATSDPGVAKNIQYF | TGTGCCACCAGTGACCCGGGTGTAGCCAAAAACATTCAGTACTTC
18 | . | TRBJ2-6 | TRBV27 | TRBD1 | CASSLGTGRRAGANVLTF | TGTGCCAGCAGTTTAGGGACAGGGCGAAGAGCTGGGGCCAACGTCCTGACTTTC
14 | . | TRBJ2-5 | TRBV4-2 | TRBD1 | CASSPLTGRETQYF | TGTGCCAGCAGCCCACTGACAGGGCGAGAGACCCAGTACTTC
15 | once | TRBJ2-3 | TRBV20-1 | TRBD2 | CSASRREGFGDTQYF | TGCAGTGCTAGTAGGCGGGAGGGGTTTGGAGATACGCAGTATTTT
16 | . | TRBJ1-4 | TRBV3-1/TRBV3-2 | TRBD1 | CASSQRPGQGREKLFF | TGTGCCAGCAGCCAGAGACCGGGACAGGGAAGGGAAAAACTGTTTTTT
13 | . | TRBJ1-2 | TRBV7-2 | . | CASSLGQSYGYTF | TGTGCCAGCAGCTTGGGACAATCCTATGGCTACACCTTC
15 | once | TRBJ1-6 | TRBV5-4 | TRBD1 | CASSYGQGGSSPLHF | TGTGCCAGCAGTTACGGACAGGGTGGTTCTTCACCCCTCCACTTT
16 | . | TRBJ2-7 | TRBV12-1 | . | CASSFYRPTDDYEQYF | TGTGCCAGCAGCTTTTACCGTCCGACAGACGACTACGAGCAGTACTTC
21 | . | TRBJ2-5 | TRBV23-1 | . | CASVRRVSRDSTRNSPETQYF | TGCGCCAGCGTACGGAGAGTCTCGCGGGATTCGACTAGAAACTCTCCTGAGACCCAGTACTTC
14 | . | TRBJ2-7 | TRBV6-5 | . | CASSYSRRRGEQYF | TGTGCCAGCAGTTACTCGCGGCGTAGGGGCGAGCAGTACTTC
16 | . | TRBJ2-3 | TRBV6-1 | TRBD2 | CASSESSGRPTDTQYF | TGTGCCAGCAGTGAATCTAGCGGGAGACCCACAGATACGCAGTATTTT
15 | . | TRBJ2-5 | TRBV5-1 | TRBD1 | CASSLGSGGQETQYF | TGCGCCAGCAGCTTGGGTTCAGGGGGCCAAGAGACCCAGTACTTC
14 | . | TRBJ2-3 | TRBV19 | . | CASSIGYGGFQKYF | TGTGCCAGTAGTATAGGGTACGGCGGCTTCCAAAAGTATTTT
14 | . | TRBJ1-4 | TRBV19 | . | CASSILRGSEKLFF | TGTGCCAGTAGTATATTACGGGGGAGCGAAAAACTGTTTTTT
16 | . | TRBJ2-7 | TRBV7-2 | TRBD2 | CASSLAGLAGGNEQYF | TGTGCCAGCAGCTTAGCGGGTCTAGCGGGGGGTAACGAGCAGTACTTC
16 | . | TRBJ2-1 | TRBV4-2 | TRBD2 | CASSPIIAGASDEQFF | TGTGCCAGCAGTCCAATAATTGCGGGAGCCAGCGATGAGCAGTTCTTC
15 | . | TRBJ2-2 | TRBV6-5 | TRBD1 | CASSYRQGVSGELFF | TGTGCCAGCAGTTACCGACAGGGGGTGTCAGGGGAGCTGTTTTTT
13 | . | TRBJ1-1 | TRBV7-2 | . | CASSPSGATEAFF | TGTGCCAGCAGCCCCTCAGGTGCCACTGAAGCTTTCTTT
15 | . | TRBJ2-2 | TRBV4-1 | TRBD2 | CASSQPGLPTGELFF | TGCGCCAGCAGCCAGCCGGGACTACCCACCGGGGAGCTGTTTTTT
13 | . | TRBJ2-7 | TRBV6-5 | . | CASRSGGAYEQYF | TGTGCCAGCAGGTCCGGGGGTGCCTACGAGCAGTACTTC
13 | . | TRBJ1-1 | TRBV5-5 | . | CASSLGGHTEAFF | TGTGCCAGCAGCTTGGGGGGGCACACTGAAGCTTTCTTT
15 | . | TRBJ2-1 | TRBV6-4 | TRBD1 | CASSPGQGPYNEQFF | TGTGCCAGCAGCCCAGGACAGGGACCCTACAATGAGCAGTTCTTC
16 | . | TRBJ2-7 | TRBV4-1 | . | CASSQAGGWLAYEQYF | TGCGCCAGCAGCCAAGCTGGGGGGTGGCTAGCCTACGAGCAGTACTTC
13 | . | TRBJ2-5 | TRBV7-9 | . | CASSPPARETQYF | TGTGCCAGCAGCCCCCCCGCTCGGGAGACCCAGTACTTC
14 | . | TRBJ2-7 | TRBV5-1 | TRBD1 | CASSKDRVSYEQYF | TGCGCCAGCAGCAAGGACAGGGTCTCCTACGAGCAGTACTTC
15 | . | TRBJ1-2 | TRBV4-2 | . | CASKKGEGKAYGYTF | TGTGCCAGCAAAAAAGGGGAAGGGAAGGCCTATGGCTACACCTTC
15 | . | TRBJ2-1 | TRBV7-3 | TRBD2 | CASSLASGSGNEQFF | TGTGCCAGCAGCTTAGCTAGCGGGAGCGGCAATGAGCAGTTCTTC
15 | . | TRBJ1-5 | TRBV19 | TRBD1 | CASSHRDRLNQPQHF | TGTGCCAGTAGCCACCGGGACAGGCTTAATCAGCCCCAGCATTTT
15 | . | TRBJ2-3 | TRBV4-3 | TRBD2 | CASSQASGSTDTQYF | TGCGCCAGCAGCCAAGCTAGCGGGAGCACAGATACGCAGTATTTT
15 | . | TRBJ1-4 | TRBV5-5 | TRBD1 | CASMLQGAGNEKLFF | TGTGCCAGCATGCTGCAGGGGGCTGGTAATGAAAAACTGTTTTTT
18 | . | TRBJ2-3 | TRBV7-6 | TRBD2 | CASSLGRLAGGSTDTQYF | TGTGCCAGCAGCTTAGGGAGGCTGGCGGGGGGTAGCACAGATACGCAGTATTTT
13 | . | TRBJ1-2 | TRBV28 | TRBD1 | CASSSQGAGGYTF | TGTGCCAGCAGTTCTCAGGGGGCGGGTGGCTACACCTTC